The 2 T cell receptor beta chains reported below all come from one sample, sequenced in a study of T cells in Graves' hyperthyroidism and ophthalmopathy. Authors of the study amplified TCR beta CDR3 regions from RNA transcripts. An initial round of RT-PCR targeting the TCR CDR3 relied on the HTBI primer set. TCRdb re-analysed the multiplex PCR reads in MiXCR, keeping a single row per CDR3 protein. The data contain 450,000 to 650,000 distinct CDR3 sequences, around 21% of them seen just once; the ten biggest clones take up about a quarter. The sequencing sample was made of blood. Every receptor here comes from a man between 18 and 35 years old with Graves' hyperthyroidism.

The chain employs TRBV6-1 and TRBJ2-7; 7 bases are shared with TRBD2. The CDR3 is made up of 15 amino acids. V lost 2 bases, J lost 1 base, and 5 bases stayed unmatched. CDR1 MNHNS and CDR2 SASEGT come from the germline V gene. The CDR3 nucleotides read TGTGCCAGCAGTGAACGCCCTAGCGGATCCTACGAGCAGTACTTC. Amino acid sequence: CASSERPSGSYEQYF.

In regard to this clonotype: A much larger clone sits a single nucleotide away, making a read error possible. This likely comes from a read error, as the CDR3 has no conserved phenylalanine or tryptophan at its end. The chain recombines TRBV9 with TRBJ1-1; unclear D gene. V lost 0 bases, J lost 4 bases, and 10 bases lay in between. There are 14 residues in the CDR3. CDR1 and CDR2 from the germline V gene are SGDLS and YYNGEE. CDR3 protein: CASSVAPRPTEAFL. The CDR3, as DNA: TGTGCCAGCAGCGTAGCTCCCCGACCCACTGAAGCTTTCTTG.